Described below is a single TCR beta chain sequence and its context. Its target is unknown. These data belong to a study of CXCR3-negative and CXCR3-positive naive CD8 T cells. Study conclusions and caveats: For memory CD8+ cells diversity was much lower, but both naive subsets had comparably high diversity.

CDR3 length equals 14 residues. Germline V CDR1 and CDR2: SEHNR, FQNEAQ (reference sequence). The study made its TRB cDNA libraries by 5' RACE, adding UMI labels. TCRdb re-called the 5' RACE reads and catalogs CDR3 proteins one per entry, DNA excluded. The table for this sample gives 46,000 or so distinct CDR3 sequences. The sample consisted of naive CXCR3- CD8+ T cells from blood. Subset given: CD45RO-CCR7+CD27+CD95- naive CD8+ T cells lacking CXCR3 (TNR3-). The chain has TRBV7-9 and TRBJ1-5. The receptor's source is a human donor in good health. Some clones in this sample may be carry-over from other donors' samples. The CDR3 sequence is CASSLGASNQPQHF.